These 20 T cell receptor beta chains were all obtained from the same sample, sequenced in a study of CD8 T cells in ankylosing spondylitis (dated by TCRdb to between 2016 and 2019). The library relied on 5' RACE. This sample was sequenced with an Illumina HiSeq 2500. TCRdb reran the public reads through fastp at Q25 and MiXCR, keeping productive beta chains. Identical CDR3 protein sequences are pooled into one entry, listed with their most common genes and DNA. The sample table records around 90,000 distinct CDR3 sequences; 27% of these occur just once. The ten largest clones take up around three fifths of the sample. Sequencing was performed on blood, either unsorted or a sorted T cell fraction (not recorded which). The receptors were gathered from a male donor with ankylosing spondylitis or in good health (not recorded which).

This clonotype was seen many times. The V and J genes are TRBV5-1 and TRBJ2-7; D not certain. Germline lookup yields CDR1 SGHRS and CDR2 YFSETQ. V lost 5 bases, J lost 2 bases, and 17 bases lay in between. This CDR3 has 15 residues. The CDR3 coding sequence is TGCGCCAGCAGGATGGCAGTTCAGACCGCCTACGAGCAGTACTTC. Its translation is CASRMAVQTAYEQYF. Drawing the rest from reference TRBV5-1 and TRBJ2-7, the complete variable domain is KAGVTQTPRYLIKTRGQQVTLSCSPISGHRSVSWYQQTPGQGLQFLFEYFSETQRNKGNFPGRFSGRQFSNSRSEMNVSTLELGDSALYLCASRMAVQTAYEQYFGPGTRLTVT.

V is TRBV14 and J is TRBJ2-3; weak D call: TRBD1 (6 bases). CDR3 size: 15 residues. Trimming pared 2 bases from V and 0 bases from J, leaving 9 bases between. Germline V gene data show CDR1 as SGHDN and CDR2 as FVKESK. The CDR3 sequence: CASSQWDISTDTQYF. The CDR3 nucleotides are TGTGCCAGCAGCCAATGGGACATTAGCACAGATACGCAGTATTTT. Full variable domain (remainder filled in from reference TRBV14 and TRBJ2-3): EAGVTQFPSHSVIEKGQTVTLRCDPISGHDNLYWYRRVMGKEIKFLLHFVKESKQDESGMPNNRFLAERTGGTYSTLKVQPAELEDSGVYFCASSQWDISTDTQYFGPGTRLTVL.

The chain couples TRBV28 to TRBJ1-1; D call uncertain. The CDR3 is made up of 16 amino acids. The germline gives CDR1 MDHEN, CDR2 SYDVKM. V was cut by 3 bases and J by 2 bases, with 16 bases left in between. The CDR3 DNA reads as TGTGCCAGCAGTTTCGGAAACAGCTTCTCCAACACTGAAGCTTTCTTT. Translating it yields CASSFGNSFSNTEAFF.

The V and J genes are TRBV29-1 and TRBJ2-2; D might be TRBD1 (5 bases). The germline V gene has CDR1 SQVTM and CDR2 ANQGSEA. V was cut by 7 bases and J by 6 bases, with 12 bases left in between. There are 12 residues in the CDR3. CDR3 amino acids: CSGNLGAGELFF. The DNA for the CDR3 is TGCAGCGGCAACCTAGGGGCCGGGGAGCTGTTTTTT.

Only a few counts were recorded for this clonotype. This chain links TRBV7-9 with TRBJ1-2; D remains unclear. The CDR3 length is 14 residues. Germline CDR1 is SEHNR and CDR2 is FQNEAQ (reference sequence). V lost 3 bases, J lost 0 bases, and 8 bases lay in between. CDR3 amino acids: CASSFGGTNYGYTF. CDR3 bases: TGTGCCAGCAGCTTTGGCGGAACTAACTATGGCTACACCTTC.

There are a few counts of this clonotype. The chain employs TRBV12-3 or TRBV12-4 and TRBJ1-4; 9 bases fit TRBD1. Unmatched junction bases numbered 7, after V lost 6 bases and J lost 8 bases. The CDR3 runs 14 residues. CDR3 coding DNA: TGTGCCAGCAGGGCGACAGGGGGGTGGGAAAAACTGTTTTTT. Its translation is CASRATGGWEKLFF.

CDR3 coding DNA: TGCAGTGCTCTCCCGCCGGGACTACCTCGAGACAATGAGCAGTTCTTC. It encodes CSALPPGLPRDNEQFF. This rearrangement joins TRBV20-1 to TRBJ2-1; 7 bases are shared with TRBD2. Germline-derived CDR1 and CDR2 are DFQATT and SNEGSKA (reference sequence). The CDR3 is made up of 16 amino acids. The J segment lost 5 bases and the V segment lost 5 bases, leaving 15 bases of the junction unmatched.

This clonotype has only a few counts. This chain links TRBV12-3 or TRBV12-4 with TRBJ1-5; 8 positions agree with TRBD1. The CDR3 is 14 residues long. The J segment lost 6 bases and the V segment lost 5 bases, leaving 6 bases of the junction unmatched. CDR3 sequence (DNA): TGTGCCAGCAGTGGACAGGGCGGAAGTCAGCCCCAGCATTTT. It is translated as CASSGQGGSQPQHF.

The chain links TRBV11-2 to TRBJ2-7; the D gene is possibly TRBD2 (7 bases). Per the germline V gene, CDR1 is SGHAT and CDR2 is FQNNGV. This CDR3 is built from 15 residues. Trimming cost V 1 base and J 3 bases, with 13 bases left between them. CDR3 region: CASSLVAGAVYEQYV. In DNA form, the CDR3 reads TGTGCCAGCAGCTTAGTTGCGGGGGCAGTCTACGAGCAGTACGTC.

The V gene is TRBV18, the J gene TRBJ1-5; D is unresolved. The germline gives CDR1 KGHSH, CDR2 LQKENI. This CDR3 region has 14 residues. V was pared by 0 bases and J by 4 bases, with 7 bases between. CDR3: CASSPPEANQPQHF. Here the CDR3 DNA reads TGTGCCAGCTCACCACCAGAGGCTAATCAGCCCCAGCATTTT.

This clonotype has more than one count but fewer than ten. The V and J genes are TRBV5-1 and TRBJ2-1; 8 bases match TRBD2. In germline, CDR1 is SGHRS, CDR2 YFSETQ. Unmatched junction bases numbered 3, after V lost 1 base and J lost 6 bases. There are 14 residues in the CDR3. The CDR3 region is CASSLWLAGNEQFF. Written as DNA, the CDR3 is TGCGCCAGCAGCTTGTGGCTAGCGGGCAATGAGCAGTTCTTC.

This clonotype was counted between two and nine times. This sequence joins TRBV7-2 and TRBJ1-2; D uncertain. The CDR3 totals 13 residues. V lost 2 bases to trimming and J lost 13 bases, with 17 bases between them. Germline V CDR1 and CDR2: SGHTA, FQGNSA. The CDR3 region has the DNA TGTGCCAGCAGCTTATCCTGGCGGGAAGAGGGCACCTTC. This translates into CASSLSWREEGTF.

The chain's CDR3 is CASSLDRGTGRYEQYV. CDR3 DNA sequence: TGTGCCAGCAGCTTAGATAGGGGGACAGGGCGCTACGAGCAGTACGTC. The chain recombines TRBV11-2 with TRBJ2-7; TRBD1 matches 9 bases. The CDR3 sequence is 16 residues long. The J segment lost 3 bases and the V segment lost 0 bases, leaving 6 bases of the junction unmatched. Germline CDR1 SGHAT, CDR2 FQNNGV.

This clonotype was recorded a few times. This chain joins TRBV6-2 or TRBV6-3 and TRBJ2-1, with 7 positions matching TRBD2. The CDR3 consists of 16 residues. The V gene's germline CDR1 is MNHEY and CDR2 SVGEGT. V shed 7 bases and J 5 bases; nucleotides not matched to a gene: 14. CDR3 DNA: TGTGCCAGCACCGTACGAACGGGGGGTTCCGACAATGAGCAGTTCTTC. The encoded protein is CASTVRTGGSDNEQFF.

This clonotype was recorded at least ten times. DNA for the CDR3: TGCGCCAGCAGTTTAGACCGGGCCTCTGAAAAACTGTTTTTT. This translates into CASSLDRASEKLFF. This chain connects TRBV5-1 to TRBJ1-4; D not certain. The CDR3 totals 14 residues. The germline V gene has CDR1 SGHRS and CDR2 YFSETQ. Trimming removed 5 bases from V and 7 bases from J, with 15 bases in between.

This clonotype was detected many times. CDR3 DNA sequence: TGCGCCAGCAGCTTCGGGGCCTCCTACGAGCAGTACTTC. This encodes CASSFGASYEQYF. The chain carries TRBV5-1 and TRBJ2-7; D tentatively reads TRBD1 or TRBD2 (5 bases each). The CDR3 spans 13 residues. V was cut by 2 bases and J by 0 bases, with 6 bases left in between. Germline V lookup: CDR1 SGHRS, CDR2 YFSETQ.

The chain uses TRBV20-1 and TRBJ2-7; 8 positions agree with TRBD1. V shed 0 bases and J 0 bases; nucleotides not matched to a gene: 1. The CDR3 is 14 residues long. Germline V gene data show CDR1 as DFQATT and CDR2 as SNEGSKA (reference sequence). CDR3 sequence (DNA): TGCAGTGCTAGAGATCAGGGGGCCTCCTACGAGCAGTACTTC. Translation gives CSARDQGASYEQYF.

This clonotype came up a few times. The chain carries TRBV15 and TRBJ2-1; D is tentatively TRBD1 or TRBD2 (5 bases each). There are 14 residues in the CDR3. CDR1 and CDR2 (germline): LNHNV, YYDKDF (reference sequence). Between the trimmed V and J ends, which lost 5 bases and 0 bases, there was a span of 8 bases. In DNA form, the CDR3 reads TGTGCCACCAGCCCAGGGAGCTCCTACAATGAGCAGTTCTTC. Translation gives CATSPGSSYNEQFF.

In its sample, this clonotype was seen a few times. The rearrangement uses TRBV5-8 and TRBJ1-1, with D tentatively TRBD1 (5 bases). Germline V CDR1 and CDR2: SGHTS, YDEGEE. This CDR3 has 15 residues. The V gene lost 1 base and the J gene lost 1 base, with 11 bases spanning the gap. CDR3 residues: CASSLLGDPNTEAFF. The DNA of the CDR3 is TGTGCCAGCAGCTTGTTAGGGGACCCGAACACTGAAGCTTTCTTT.

Only a few counts were recorded for this clonotype. The J gene is TRBJ2-5, the V gene TRBV3-1, with D uncertain. The CDR3 consists of 11 residues. V was shortened by 1 base and J by 9 bases, with 6 bases between the two germline ends. Per germline, CDR1 LGHDT and CDR2 YNNKEL (reference sequence). The CDR3 nucleotides read TGTGCCAGCAGCCAAGGCCGCTCCCAGTACTTC. This translates into CASSQGRSQYF.